In this sample, the clone carrying this TCR beta chain turned up a few times. Antigen specificity is unknown. For every donor, a draw yielded approximately 9.8 milliliters of peripheral blood. Samples each yielded at least 5.5 micrograms of total RNA. These data belong to a study of blood T cells in healthy people across ages. General study points: There were more naive CD4+ cells and higher diversity in long-lived donors than in aged donors.

A second PCR, run for about 7 to 11 cycles, used a sample-barcoded 5' primer plus a J-beta primer mix. Carrying 12 random nucleotides, a template-switch adaptor labeled each individual cDNA molecule. TCRdb ran MiXCR on the 5' RACE reads and lists one entry per CDR3 protein. The top ten hold about 11% of the sample, which has under 2 million distinct CDR3 sequences, roughly a third seen once. Trimming removed 5 bases from V and 3 bases from J; junction bases left unmatched: 7. The CDR3 runs to 16 residues. Germline V CDR1 and CDR2: SGHRS, YFSETQ. The clonotype was recovered from a woman in her thirties in good health. Material for sequencing was blood. V gene TRBV5-1 combines with J gene TRBJ2-3, with TRBD2 identical over 12 bases. CDR3 DNA: TGCGCCAGCAGAGCCCGCCTAGCGGGGGGGACAGATACGCAGTATTTT. This codes for CASRARLAGGTDTQYF.